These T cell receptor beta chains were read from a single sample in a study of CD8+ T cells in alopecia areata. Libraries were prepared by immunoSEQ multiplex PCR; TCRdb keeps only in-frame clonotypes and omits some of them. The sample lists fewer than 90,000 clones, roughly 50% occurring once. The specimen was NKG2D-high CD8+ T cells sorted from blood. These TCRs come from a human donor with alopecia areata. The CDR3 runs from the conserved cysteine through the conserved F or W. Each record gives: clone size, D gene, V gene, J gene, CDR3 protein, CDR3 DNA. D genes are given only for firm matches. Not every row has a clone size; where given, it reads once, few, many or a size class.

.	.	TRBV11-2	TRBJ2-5	CASSFGGETQYF	TGTGCCAGCAGCTTTGGGGGCGAGACCCAGTACTTC
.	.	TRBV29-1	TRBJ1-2	CSVGGDPFYGYTF	TGCAGCGTTGGAGGGGATCCCTTTTATGGCTACACCTTC
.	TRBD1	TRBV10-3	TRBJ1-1	CAIGRGNEAFF	TGTGCCATCGGCAGGGGGAATGAAGCTTTCTTT
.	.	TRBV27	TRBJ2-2	CASSLSSGMTGELFF	TGTGCCAGCAGTTTATCGAGTGGGATGACCGGGGAGCTGTTTTTT
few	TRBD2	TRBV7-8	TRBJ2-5	CASSPTRTSDQETQYF	TGTGCCAGCAGCCCAACTCGGACTAGCGACCAAGAGACCCAGTACTTC
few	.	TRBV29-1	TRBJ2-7	CSVEKRLYRHYYYEQYF	TGCAGCGTTGAGAAGCGGCTATATCGGCACTACTACTACGAGCAGTACTTC
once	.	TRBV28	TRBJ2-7	CASSLKDASYEQYF	TGTGCCAGCAGTTTAAAGGACGCCTCCTACGAGCAGTACTTC
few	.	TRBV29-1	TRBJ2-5	CSVEDSAGGETQYF	TGCAGCGTTGAAGATTCGGCCGGGGGAGAGACCCAGTACTTC
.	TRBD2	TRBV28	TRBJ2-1	CASPPRTSAHAYNEQFF	TGTGCCAGCCCCCCCCGGACTAGCGCCCATGCCTACAATGAGCAGTTCTTC
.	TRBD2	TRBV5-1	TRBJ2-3	CASSLASGGLPTQYF	TGCGCCAGCAGCTTGGCTAGCGGGGGCTTACCTACGCAGTATTTT
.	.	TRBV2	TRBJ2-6	CASSDRPGQNSAGANVLTF	TGTGCCAGCAGTGATAGACCGGGACAAAACTCAGCTGGGGCCAACGTCCTGACTTTC
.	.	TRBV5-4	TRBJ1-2	CASSLDPGQRDGYTF	TGTGCCAGCAGCTTGGATCCGGGTCAGAGAGATGGCTACACCTTC
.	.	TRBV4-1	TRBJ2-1	CASSLGLTYNEQFF	TGCGCCAGCAGCTTAGGTCTAACCTACAATGAGCAGTTCTTC
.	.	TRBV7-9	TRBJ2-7	CASSLYYEQYF	TGTGCCAGCAGCCTCTACTACGAGCAGTACTTC
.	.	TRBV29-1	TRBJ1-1	CRSGGTEAFF	TGCAGGAGTGGGGGAACTGAAGCTTTCTTT
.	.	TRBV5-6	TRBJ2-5	CASSFAETQYF	TGTGCCAGCAGCTTCGCAGAGACCCAGTACTTC
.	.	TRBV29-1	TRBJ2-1	CSVDIRYNEQFF	TGCAGCGTTGACATACGGTACAATGAGCAGTTCTTC
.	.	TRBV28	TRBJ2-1	CASIGGNEQFF	TGTGCCAGCATAGGGGGCAATGAGCAGTTCTTC
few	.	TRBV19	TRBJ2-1	CASSTPPGGEQFF	TGTGCCAGTAGTACTCCCCCCGGTGGTGAGCAGTTCTTC
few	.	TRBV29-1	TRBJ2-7	CSVVGQGYEQYF	TGCAGCGTTGTTGGGCAAGGCTACGAGCAGTACTTC
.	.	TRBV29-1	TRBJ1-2	CSVEDPHGRDGYTF	TGCAGCGTTGAAGATCCGCATGGCAGAGATGGCTACACCTTC
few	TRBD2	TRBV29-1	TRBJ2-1	CSVEGELAGEQFF	TGCAGCGTTGAAGGGGAACTAGCGGGTGAGCAGTTCTTC
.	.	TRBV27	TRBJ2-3	CASSSAPFTDTQYF	TGTGCCAGCAGTTCGGCACCTTTCACAGATACGCAGTATTTT
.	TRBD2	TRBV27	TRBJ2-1	CASSAGGDEQFF	TGTGCCAGCAGTGCGGGGGGGGATGAGCAGTTCTTC
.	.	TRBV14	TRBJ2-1	CASSHRLTTYNEQFF	TGTGCCAGCAGCCACCGGTTGACGACCTACAATGAGCAGTTCTTC
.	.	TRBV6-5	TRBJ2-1	CASSYLNSYNEQFF	TGTGCCAGCAGTTACCTTAATTCCTACAATGAGCAGTTCTTC
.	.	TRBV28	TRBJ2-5	CASSLLAGGSQETQYF	TGTGCCAGCAGTTTACTCGCCGGAGGAAGCCAAGAGACCCAGTACTTC
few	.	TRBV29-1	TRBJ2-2	CSVEVSTNTGELFF	TGCAGCGTTGAAGTATCGACGAACACCGGGGAGCTGTTTTTT
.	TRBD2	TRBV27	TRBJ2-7	CASSRGGEQYF	TGTGCCAGCAGTCGGGGGGGCGAGCAGTACTTC
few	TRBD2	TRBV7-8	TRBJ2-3	CASSLGGGAKNTQYF	TGTGCCAGCAGCTTAGGCGGGGGGGCCAAGAATACGCAGTATTTT
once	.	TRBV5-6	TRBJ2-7	CASSLGLGGHEQYF	TGTGCCAGCAGCTTGGGACTTGGTGGCCACGAGCAGTACTTC
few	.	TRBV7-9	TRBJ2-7	CASSSPERYEQYF	TGTGCCAGCAGCTCTCCGGAGCGCTACGAGCAGTACTTC
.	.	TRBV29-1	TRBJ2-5	CSVEDWRAQETQYF	TGCAGCGTTGAAGATTGGAGGGCCCAAGAGACCCAGTACTTC
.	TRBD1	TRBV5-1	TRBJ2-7	CASSSDRDTFYEQYF	TGCGCCAGCAGCTCTGACAGGGACACATTTTACGAGCAGTACTTC
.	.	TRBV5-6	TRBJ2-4	CASSPGTDTKNIQYF	TGTGCCAGCAGTCCCGGGACGGACACTAAAAACATTCAGTACTTC
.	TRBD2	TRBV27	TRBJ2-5	CASSFGTSLQETQYF	TGTGCCAGCAGTTTCGGGACTAGCCTCCAAGAGACCCAGTACTTC
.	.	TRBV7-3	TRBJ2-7	CASSPDGYEQYF	TGTGCCAGCAGTCCTGATGGCTACGAGCAGTACTTC
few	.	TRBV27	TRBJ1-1	CASSLSVMNTEAFF	TGTGCCAGCAGTTTATCAGTCATGAACACTGAAGCTTTCTTT
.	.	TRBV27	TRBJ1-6	CASSSVDSPLHF	TGTGCCAGCAGTTCTGTGGATTCACCCCTCCACTTT
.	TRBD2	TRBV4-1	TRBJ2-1	CASSQPPAGADNEQFF	TGCGCCAGCAGCCAGCCCCCAGCGGGGGCCGACAATGAGCAGTTCTTC
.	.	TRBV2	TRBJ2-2	CARGVGQNTGELFF	TGTGCCAGGGGTGTGGGCCAGAACACCGGGGAGCTGTTTTTT
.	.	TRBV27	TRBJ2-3	CASSSPGGWGGLDTQYF	TGTGCCAGCAGTTCGCCAGGCGGATGGGGGGGGCTGGATACGCAGTATTTT
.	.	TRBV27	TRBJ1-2	CASSRRTGPPYGYTF	TGTGCCAGCAGCCGAAGAACGGGTCCCCCTTATGGCTACACCTTC
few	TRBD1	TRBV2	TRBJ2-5	CASTGLSGTGQETQYF	TGTGCCAGCACCGGACTCTCCGGGACAGGCCAAGAGACCCAGTACTTC
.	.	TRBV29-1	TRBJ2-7	CSVPNGRYEQYF	TGCAGCGTCCCGAATGGGCGGTACGAGCAGTACTTC
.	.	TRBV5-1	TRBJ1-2	CASSLEAAGYTF	TGCGCCAGCAGCTTGGAAGCAGCCGGCTACACCTTC
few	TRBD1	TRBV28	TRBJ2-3	CASSLGTGSTDTQYF	TGTGCCAGCAGTTTAGGGACAGGGAGCACAGATACGCAGTATTTT
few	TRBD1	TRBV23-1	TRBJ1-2	CASSQSNGRGPGGYTF	TGCGCCAGCAGTCAATCAAACGGCAGGGGGCCGGGTGGCTACACCTTC
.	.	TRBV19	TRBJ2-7	CASSIGGSYEQYF	TGTGCCAGTAGTATCGGGGGCTCCTACGAGCAGTACTTC
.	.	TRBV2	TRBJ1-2	CASRTGGYTF	TGTGCCAGCAGGACCGGTGGCTACACCTTC
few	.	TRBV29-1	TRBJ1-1	CSVEGAEGTEAFF	TGCAGCGTTGAAGGGGCTGAGGGCACTGAAGCTTTCTTT